The present entry profiles one T cell receptor beta chain with its context. Its antigen remains unknown. Germline assignment: CDR1 LGHNA and CDR2 YNFKEQ. Trimming removed 3 bases from V and 6 bases from J; junction bases left unmatched: 5. CDR3 length: 14 amino acids. These data come from a study of CD8 T cells in ankylosing spondylitis. General study results and limits: From matched ankylosing spondylitis synovial fluid, disease-linked clones were reportedly recovered at significantly enriched levels.

Using quantitative 5'-RACE with molecular barcodes, the authors made TCR beta libraries. TCRdb used MiXCR to reprocess the 5' RACE reads, holding one entry per CDR3 protein. The sample has approximately 190,000 distinct CDR3 sequences; roughly 13% are singletons. The clonotype comes from a female donor with ankylosing spondylitis or in good health (not recorded which). V usage is TRBV4-2 and J usage is TRBJ2-7, with TRBD1 identical over 10 bases. Sequencing was performed on blood, either unsorted or a sorted T cell fraction (not recorded which). The CDR3 reads CASSQGTGEGEQYF. DNA for the CDR3: TGTGCCAGCAGCCAGGGGACAGGGGAGGGCGAGCAGTACTTC.